One and the same sample provided the 11 T cell receptor beta chains below, sequenced in a study of shared clonotypes between healthy human individuals. Here immunoSEQ multiplex PCR was the method, and the copy in TCRdb shows in-frame clones only, minus some. Found here are 850,000 to 1,200,000 clones, 70% to 80% of them singletons; the top ten hold about 1.5%. Sequenced material: memory CD4+ T cells sorted from blood. Documented subset: CD45RA-negative fraction. These receptor sequences come from a man aged 18 to 35 in good health.

In regard to this clone: The sample contains more than one DNA sequence encoding this CDR3. V usage is TRBV6-5 and J usage is TRBJ1-6, with TRBD1 identical over 8 bases. The CDR3 has 14 residues. The germline V gene has CDR1 MNHEY and CDR2 SVGAGI. J lost 7 bases, V lost 6 bases, and 5 bases had no gene match. CDR3 region: CASSRTGSNSPLHF. The DNA of the CDR3 is TGTGCCAGCAGCAGGACAGGGAGCAATTCACCCCTCCACTTT.

This clone was seen a few times. The V call is TRBV6-5, the J call TRBJ1-4, with a tentative D call TRBD1 (5 bases). Germline assignment: CDR1 MNHEY and CDR2 SVGAGI. The length of the CDR3 is 14 residues. V lost 4 bases to trimming and J lost 6 bases, with 12 bases between them. The CDR3, as DNA: TGTGCCAGCAGTTCACGGGGGGGAGATGAAAAACTGTTTTTT. It is translated as CASSSRGGDEKLFF.

The chain recombines TRBV6-5 with TRBJ1-5; 8 bases fit TRBD1. Germline V lookup: CDR1 MNHEY, CDR2 SVGAGI. The CDR3 consists of 15 residues. Trimming removed 0 bases from V and 5 bases from J; junction bases left unmatched: 3. CDR3 bases: TGTGCCAGCAGTTACTCTCAGGGGGCTCATCAGCCCCAGCATTTT. It specifies CASSYSQGAHQPQHF.

The V call is TRBV5-1, the J call TRBJ2-1, with 9 bases matching TRBD2. Unmatched junction bases numbered 9, after V lost 4 bases and J lost 4 bases. Germline V CDR1 and CDR2: SGHRS, YFSETQ. CDR3 size: 16 residues. This chain's CDR3 is CASSALPAGGYNEQFF. CDR3 nucleotide sequence: TGCGCCAGCAGCGCACTTCCGGCGGGAGGGTACAATGAGCAGTTCTTC.

In this sample, this clone turned up once. The chain employs TRBV11-2 and TRBJ2-7; 8 bases line up with TRBD1. V trimming: 5 bases; J trimming: 9 bases; junction bases outside the gene matches: 3. The CDR3 contains 11 residues. CDR1 is SGHAT and CDR2 is FQNNGV in the germline V gene. For the CDR3, the DNA is TGTGCCAGCAGCCCTGACAGGGGGCAGTACTTC. It encodes CASSPDRGQYF.

The genes are TRBV19 and TRBJ1-5; tentative D call: TRBD1 (6 bases). V lost 5 bases to trimming and J lost 4 bases, with 9 bases between them. CDR3 size: 13 residues. The germline CDR1 and CDR2 sequences are LNHDA and SQIVND (reference sequence). The CDR3 DNA reads TGTGCCAGTAGTGCAACAGGGAATCAGCCCCAGCATTTT. Translation gives CASSATGNQPQHF.

This clone was found a few times. CDR3 coding DNA: TGTGCCAGCAGTTACCGGGGAACTGAAGCTTTCTTT. Its translation is CASSYRGTEAFF. This sequence joins TRBV28 and TRBJ1-1; D remains ambiguous. V lost 4 bases to trimming and J lost 5 bases, with 8 bases between them. The CDR3 consists of 12 residues. The germline V gene has CDR1 MDHEN and CDR2 SYDVKM.

The genes are TRBV18 and TRBJ2-2; D unclear. The CDR3 has 16 amino acids. Trimming left V 1 base short and J 2 bases short, with 11 bases between. Germline CDR1 reads KGHSH; CDR2 reads LQKENI. CDR3: CASSPQLVSNTGELFF. CDR3 coding DNA: TGTGCCAGCTCACCACAGCTAGTGAGTAACACCGGGGAGCTGTTTTTT.

This sequence joins TRBV5-6 and TRBJ2-3; D uncertain. The V and J ends lost 3 bases and 1 base respectively, with 15 bases between them. This CDR3 contains 16 residues. Germline CDR1 reads SGHDT; CDR2 reads YYEEEE. The CDR3 bases are TGTGCCAGCAGCTACCAGAGTGTCCTCGGCACAGATACGCAGTATTTT. As protein: CASSYQSVLGTDTQYF.

This clone was counted between two and nine times. The J gene is TRBJ2-2, the V gene TRBV7-6; no definite D call. Per the germline V gene, CDR1 is SGHVS and CDR2 is FNYEAQ. V lost 5 bases, J lost 4 bases, and 11 bases lay in between. The CDR3 sequence is 14 residues long. CDR3 residues: CASSLGFSTGELFF. CDR3 nucleotide sequence: TGTGCCAGCAGCCTCGGATTTTCCACCGGGGAGCTGTTTTTT. Full variable domain (remainder filled in from reference TRBV7-6 and TRBJ2-2): GAGVSQSPRYKVTKRGQDVALRCDPISGHVSLYWYRQALGQGPEFLTYFNYEAQQDKSGLPNDRFSAERPEGSISTLTIQRTEQRDSAMYRCASSLGFSTGELFFGEGSRLTVL.

Only one count was recorded for this clone. The chain uses TRBV9 and TRBJ2-1; a possible D gene is TRBD2 (5 bases). Trimming removed 0 bases from V and 6 bases from J, with 13 bases in between. The CDR3 contains 15 residues. The germline V gene has CDR1 SGDLS and CDR2 YYNGEE. The CDR3 reads CASSVESGIPNEQFF. The CDR3 DNA is TGTGCCAGCAGCGTAGAGTCCGGGATCCCCAATGAGCAGTTCTTC.